This record looks at one T cell receptor (beta chain) sequence and its context. The target of this receptor is not known. Base quality data are lacking; no much larger clone is found one base away. For TCR Vbeta sequencing, memory CD4+ T cells were sorted ex vivo from the peripheral blood of narcolepsy patients and healthy controls. This entry comes from a study of T cells in narcolepsy (dated by TCRdb to 2016 to 2019). A note on the overall study: Patients with narcolepsy type 1 or type 2 (NT1, NT2) and healthy control donors were enrolled in the study. The study used TCR Vbeta sequencing to track clonotypes in blood and CSF while looking for autoreactive T cells in narcolepsy patients that target self-antigens of hypocretin neurons (hypocretin, TRIB2).

V is cut by 0 bases and J by 5 bases, and the space between the germline ends is 13 bases. The CDR3, from cysteine to phenylalanine, totals 15 residues. Kept here is only the CDR3 DNA, which spans 45 bases and is read in frame from base 1. In the germline V gene, CDR1 corresponds to LGHNA and CDR2 to YNFKEQ. The method was the immunoSEQ multiplex PCR assay. TCRdb limited this immuneACCESS table to in-frame rearrangements with V and J called. A share of clones is missing; checked studies link under half to unresolved V genes, and the rest is unexplained. The sample has about 25,000 clones on record, 85% to 90% of them singletons. The top ten clonotypes cover 1% to 1.5% of the sample. The paper's findings and limits, for the study overall: According to the report, autoreactive clonotypes were detected serially in the blood of the same patients and of different patients, but not in healthy controls. Plots comparing CSF and blood CD4+ T cell clonotypes from the same patient highlighted HCRT-specific and TRIB2-specific autoreactive clonotypes. Patients and controls had comparable numbers of sequenced blood memory CD4+ clonotypes, averaging about 37,000 and 33,000, respectively. No sequences matching autoreactive T cell clones were present in some of the blood memory CD4+ repertoires from patients and controls.

This TCR was recovered from a human donor with narcolepsy. Recombination linked TRBV4-2 to TRBJ1-2, with a tentative D gene TRBD1 over 6 matching bases. Sequences were obtained from CD45RA- memory CD4+ T cells from PBMCs. Per the publication, the cell subset or site label means: memory T cells sorted ex vivo from peripheral blood. For the CDR3, the sequence is CASSQEGGGEYGYTF. The nucleotide sequence is TGTGCCAGCAGCCAAGAAGGAGGGGGGGAGTATGGCTACACCTTC.